This T cell receptor (beta chain) was observed in a study of vaccination and CD4 T cells after COVID-19. Noted treatment: roughly 11-day PBMC culture with coronavirus spike peptide pools or control peptides (ViraFEST assay). Once peptide pools had expanded antigen-specific T cells, ViraFEST sequenced TCRs. At days 3 and 7, half the medium was exchanged for fresh IL-2 medium. A word on this clonotype: As yet, its antigen is unknown.

Germline V gene data show CDR1 as MNHNS and CDR2 as SASEGT. V lost 6 bases, J lost 11 bases, and 23 bases lay in between. The CDR3 length is 15 residues. With the Oncomine TCR Beta short-read assay, DNA from cultured CD4+ T cells was sequenced. TCRdb reprocessed the PCR reads with MiXCR, giving one entry per CDR3 protein. The sample lists approximately 21,000 distinct CDR3 sequences; around 47% were seen once. J is TRBJ1-5 and V is TRBV6-1; D may be TRBD1 (5 bases). The sequence was collected from a human donor who had recovered from COVID-19. Sequencing used CD4+ T cells from blood, cultured in vitro, obtained before SARS-CoV-2 vaccination. The CDR3 is CASSPGGIDRKAQHF. Written as DNA, the CDR3 is TGTGCCAGCAGCCCGGGGGGGATTGATCGTAAGGCCCAGCATTTT.